This TCR beta chain is drawn from a study of breast tumors, draining lymph nodes, adjacent tissues (dated by TCRdb to 2015 to 2016). Regarding the study in general: The study compared TCR beta repertoires across tumor, adjacent nontumor tissue and axillary lymph nodes from breast cancer patients. The study aimed to assess the relationships and possible T-cell exchange between tumor, surrounding tissue and draining lymph node repertoires in human breast cancer. The full study reports these points: Tumor T-cell repertoires showed less diversity than lymph node repertoires and more diversity than nontumor tissue repertoires, and tumor T-cell repertoires showed preferential V and J gene usage. Tumor and nontumor tissue repertoires were significantly more similar in luminal-like than in basal-like breast cancer. Rather than being directly demonstrated, the conclusion that tumor T cells originate in lymph nodes was presented as consistent with a hypothesis. The data were considered consistent with the idea that most tumor T cells come from the lymph node and then expand in tumor tissue.

These reads were obtained on an Illumina HiSeq 2000. Multiplex PCR amplification was used to generate the TCR beta chain libraries. The amplified TCR beta chain products were analyzed by high-throughput sequencing. The public reads were reanalyzed by TCRdb: fastp trimming at Q25, MiXCR alignment, in-frame beta chains only. Under each unique CDR3 protein, matching rows form one entry showing the most common genes and DNA. The sample table records about 130,000 distinct CDR3 sequences; approximately 21% of these occur just once. The top ten hold over 2% of the sample. This clonotype was detected once. Its antigen is unknown. This sequence may be a read error, since a much larger clone differs from it by one base. Lymph node samples were obtained from the axillary draining lymph nodes of breast cancer patients. What was sequenced was axillary lymph node tissue. This TCR was recovered from a female donor with breast cancer. Some clones in this sample may be carry-over from other donors' samples.

The nucleotides are TGTGCCGGCTCACCCAAGACAGGGCAAAATGAAAAACTGTTTTTT. Its product reads: CAGSPKTGQNEKLFF. The chain is made from TRBV18 and TRBJ1-4; 7 central bases correspond to TRBD1. The cysteine opens and the phenylalanine closes a CDR3 of 15 amino acids. Kept here is only the CDR3 DNA, which spans 45 bases and is read in frame from base 1. Via the germline V gene, CDR1 is KGHSH and CDR2 LQKENI.